This TCR beta chain appears in the sequencing data of a study of blood T cell repertoires in COVID-19. The overall study: COVID-19 samples, acute and convalescent, were from the United States, Italy and Spain. From T cells, B-cell-depleted T cells, or PBMCs came the material, which was cDNA or gDNA.

Trimming cost V 6 bases and J 5 bases, with 10 bases left between them. The CDR3 covers 12 residues. The germline CDR1 and CDR2 sequences are SNHLY and FYNNEI. Authors' analysis steps: Reference gene primer amplification gave estimated nucleated cell counts. Using immunoSEQ multiplex PCR, the repertoire was profiled, and TCRdb retains in-frame clones only, with some absent. The DNA gave D and trimming, while V, J and clone size come from that table. The data contain under 300,000 clones, over 75% of them seen just once; the ten biggest clones take up 10% to 15%. The origin of this receptor is a human donor in a cohort sampled during active COVID-19. Material for sequencing was peripheral blood. The rearrangement uses TRBV2 and TRBJ2-5; TRBD1 is a possible D gene (5 bases). CDR3 protein: CASRSPGETQYF. The CDR3, as DNA: TGTGCCAGCAGGAGTCCAGGGGAGACCCAGTACTTC.